These 27 T cell receptor beta chains were sequenced from one sample in a study of T-cell reconstitution after alpha-beta-depleted transplantation in children (dated by TCRdb to 2015 to 2016). Libraries were built with PCR. TCRdb lists the instrument as Illumina HiSeq 2500. Molecular barcoding was employed in the preparation of TCR libraries, with unique molecular identifiers being used to normalize TCRbeta repertoire quantification. In-frame beta chains were kept once TCRdb had trimmed the public reads at Q25 with fastp and called clones with MiXCR. Rows with a matching CDR3 protein are joined into one entry that keeps the most common DNA and genes. Within this sample are hundreds of thousands of distinct CDR3 sequences, with roughly 17% of them counted one time only. Jointly, the top ten make up about 1.1% of the sample. This material consisted of PBMCs from the stem cell graft donor, taken from the stem cell graft. The receptors originated from a human donor who donated a stem cell graft to a child with acute myeloid leukemia.

This clonotype occurred many times. V usage is TRBV20-1 and J usage is TRBJ1-4; D is unresolved. The CDR3 runs to 13 residues. Germline CDR1 is DFQATT and CDR2 is SNEGSKA (reference sequence). V was clipped by 6 bases and J by 0 bases, with 8 bases between them. The DNA for the CDR3 is TGCAGTGCGAAGAAAGCAACTAATGAAAAACTGTTTTTT. Translating gives CSAKKATNEKLFF.

This clonotype appeared a single time. The chain uses TRBV11-2 and TRBJ2-7, with 8 bases aligning to TRBD2. This CDR3 is built from 16 residues. After removal of 4 bases from V and 2 bases from J, the junction contained 10 bases not matched to a gene. Per the germline V gene, CDR1 is SGHAT and CDR2 is FQNNGV. CDR3: CASSSLVTSGPYEQYV. CDR3 nucleotides: TGTGCCAGCAGCTCCCTTGTTACTAGCGGCCCCTACGAGCAGTACGTC.

The chain employs TRBV10-2 and TRBJ2-7; no clear D gene. Trimming stripped 4 bases from V and 2 bases from J, with 9 bases between. The CDR3 is 13 residues long. The V gene's germline CDR1 is WSHSY and CDR2 SAAADI. CDR3 in amino acids: CASSGGTAYEQYF. CDR3 DNA: TGCGCCAGCAGTGGAGGAACAGCCTACGAGCAGTACTTC.

In its sample, this clonotype was seen a few times. The chain combines TRBV6-2 or TRBV6-3 with TRBJ2-7, with 13 bases aligning to TRBD2. J lost 7 bases, V lost 6 bases, and 12 bases had no gene match. The length of the CDR3 is 16 residues. CDR1 and CDR2 (germline): MNHEY, SVGEGT. In DNA, the CDR3 is TGTGCCAGCAGCCACGGACTAGCGGGGGCTTTGAGAGAGCAGTACTTC. Its translation is CASSHGLAGALREQYF.

With regard to this clonotype: A clone one base away is much larger, so this may be a read error. Likely a read error: the CDR3 ends without its conserved phenylalanine or tryptophan. V and J are TRBV5-1 and TRBJ2-5; unclear D gene. Between the trimmed V and J ends, which lost 1 base and 5 bases, there was a span of 6 bases. The CDR3 runs to 12 residues. Germline V gives CDR1 SGHRS, CDR2 YFSETQ. The CDR3 loop reads CASSLLLETQYC. Written as DNA, the CDR3 is TGCGCCAGCAGCTTGCTCCTTGAGACCCAGTACTGC.

The chain employs TRBV5-1 and TRBJ1-1, with D uncertain. Germline lookup yields CDR1 SGHRS and CDR2 YFSETQ. There are 16 residues in the CDR3. V was trimmed by 3 bases and J by 1 base, leaving 16 bases between them. CDR3 amino acids: CASSSLGWQTNTEAFF. The CDR3 DNA reads as TGCGCCAGCAGCTCTCTTGGATGGCAGACGAACACTGAAGCTTTCTTT. Full variable domain (missing parts from reference TRBV5-1 and TRBJ1-1): KAGVTQTPRYLIKTRGQQVTLSCSPISGHRSVSWYQQTPGQGLQFLFEYFSETQRNKGNFPGRFSGRQFSNSRSEMNVSTLELGDSALYLCASSSLGWQTNTEAFFGQGTRLTVV.

Turning to this clonotype: A read error may be the cause here, since a much bigger clone is one base away. J is TRBJ2-2 and V is TRBV6-5, with D maybe TRBD2 (5 bases). The CDR3 has 17 residues. Trimming removed 0 bases from V and 6 bases from J, with 17 bases in between. CDR1 is MNHEY and CDR2 is SVGAGI in the germline V gene. The CDR3 sequence is CASSYSRELGGAGELFF. The CDR3 DNA reads as TGTGCCAGCAGTTACTCGAGGGAGCTGGGCGGTGCCGGGGAGCTGTTTTTT.

V usage is TRBV27 and J usage is TRBJ2-1; D gene unclear. This CDR3 contains 12 residues. Trimming stripped 6 bases from V and 6 bases from J, with 9 bases between. From germline, CDR1 is MNHEY and CDR2 SMNVEV (reference sequence). CDR3 nucleotide sequence: TGTGCCAGCAGCCAGAACTTCAATGAGCAGTTCTTC. Translating it yields CASSQNFNEQFF.

The chain joins TRBV4-1 to TRBJ1-4, with 7 bases aligning to TRBD1. The CDR3 totals 16 residues. V lost 3 bases and J lost 4; bases outside the gene matches: 8. CDR1 and CDR2 (germline): MGHRA, YSYEKL. Written as DNA, the CDR3 is TGCGCCAGCAGCCATCCGGGACAGTTACTTAATGAAAAACTGTTTTTT. It is translated as CASSHPGQLLNEKLFF.

The sample holds many counts of this clonotype. The genes are TRBV4-3 and TRBJ2-7; D unclear. Germline V gene sequence: CDR1 LGHNA, CDR2 YSLEER. V gave up 4 bases and J gave up 8 bases, with 18 bases separating them. The CDR3 sequence is 14 residues long. DNA for the CDR3: TGCGCCAGCAGCCCCGGTAGGACCGCTACAAAGCAGTACTTC. Protein product: CASSPGRTATKQYF.

In its sample, this clonotype was seen many times. The chain has TRBV20-1 and TRBJ1-2, with a weak D call TRBD1 (6 bases). The CDR3 extends over 15 amino acids. V was cut by 2 bases and J by 0 bases, with 13 bases left in between. From germline, CDR1 is DFQATT and CDR2 SNEGSKA (reference sequence). As DNA, the CDR3 is TGCAGTGCTAGACTACAGGGTTATCCTAACTATGGCTACACCTTC. Residues: CSARLQGYPNYGYTF.

This clonotype was observed many times. The rearrangement joins TRBV20-1 to TRBJ2-3; D might be TRBD2 (6 bases). Germline values: CDR1 DFQATT, CDR2 SNEGSKA (reference sequence). The CDR3 extends over 13 amino acids. Trimming pared 4 bases from V and 2 bases from J, leaving 10 bases between. The chain's CDR3 is CSATSGFTDTQYF. The CDR3 DNA sequence: TGCAGTGCTACCAGCGGGTTCACAGATACGCAGTATTTT.

This clonotype was seen a handful of times. The V gene is TRBV6-5, the J gene TRBJ2-3, with 7 bases aligning to TRBD2. The trim removed 4 bases at V and 4 bases at J, leaving 11 bases unmatched. The V gene's germline CDR1 is MNHEY and CDR2 SVGAGI. The CDR3 totals 16 residues. The CDR3 is CASSSRGVYGADTQYF. In DNA form, the CDR3 reads TGTGCCAGCAGTTCCCGGGGGGTCTACGGAGCAGATACGCAGTATTTT.

In its sample, this clonotype was seen many times. The chain employs TRBV5-1 and TRBJ2-3; a possible D gene is TRBD2 (6 bases). The germline gives CDR1 SGHRS, CDR2 YFSETQ. This CDR3 has 14 amino acids. The germline V and J ends were trimmed by 5 bases and 4 bases, with 14 bases remaining between them. CDR3: CASSLGLAADTQYF. Written as DNA, the CDR3 is TGCGCCAGCAGTCTGGGACTGGCTGCAGATACGCAGTATTTT.

This clonotype was observed at least ten times. The chain links TRBV20-1 to TRBJ2-3; D call uncertain. Germline-derived CDR1 and CDR2 are DFQATT and SNEGSKA (reference sequence). The germline V and J ends were trimmed by 4 bases and 4 bases, with 6 bases remaining between them. The CDR3 is 11 amino acids. The CDR3 DNA is TGCAGTGCTACTAATCCAGATACGCAGTATTTT. Its translation is CSATNPDTQYF.

The gene calls are TRBV5-6 and TRBJ1-1, with D perhaps TRBD1 (5 bases). V was trimmed by 6 bases and J by 1 base, leaving 16 bases between them. The CDR3 runs to 15 residues. Germline lookup yields CDR1 SGHDT and CDR2 YYEEEE. This CDR3 reads CASTPDNGGNTEAFF. The CDR3 bases are TGTGCCAGCACCCCGGACAATGGTGGGAACACTGAAGCTTTCTTT.

V usage is TRBV20-1 and J usage is TRBJ1-4, with D hard to call. V was pared by 6 bases and J by 0 bases, with 8 bases between. Germline loops: CDR1 DFQATT, CDR2 SNEGSKA (reference sequence). The CDR3 sequence is 13 residues long. The CDR3 bases are TGCAGTGCGCGCAGCGCAACTAATGAAAAACTGTTTTTT. Protein: CSARSATNEKLFF.

Ten or more counts support this clonotype. The V call is TRBV5-1, the J call TRBJ2-1, with TRBD2 as a possible D gene (7 bases). V was shortened by 2 bases and J by 4 bases, with 13 bases between the two germline ends. The V gene's germline CDR1 is SGHRS and CDR2 YFSETQ. The CDR3 loop spans 15 amino acids. The CDR3 spells CASSFEGGSYNEQFF. CDR3 DNA: TGCGCCAGCAGCTTCGAGGGGGGGTCATACAATGAGCAGTTCTTC.

This clonotype was seen at least ten times. This chain links TRBV20-1 with TRBJ2-5; weak D call: TRBD1 (5 bases). The CDR3 is 13 residues long. V was trimmed by 4 bases and J by 5 bases, leaving 14 bases between them. Looked up from germline, CDR1 is DFQATT and CDR2 is SNEGSKA (reference sequence). The CDR3, as DNA: TGCAGTGCTACAGGGAAAGCGTGGGAGACCCAGTACTTC. This gives the protein CSATGKAWETQYF.

Only a few counts were recorded for this clonotype. The chain has TRBV20-1 and TRBJ1-4; 7 nucleotides align to TRBD1. This CDR3 has 15 residues. J was trimmed by 2 bases and V by 1 base; bases with no gene match: 4. Germline loops: CDR1 DFQATT, CDR2 SNEGSKA (reference sequence). This chain's CDR3 is CSARVRGQTNEKLFF. In DNA, the CDR3 is TGCAGTGCTAGAGTAAGGGGACAGACTAATGAAAAACTGTTTTTT.

The V gene is TRBV7-2, the J gene TRBJ1-5, with 9 bases aligning to TRBD1. With 1 base clipped from V and 1 base from J, the junction kept 5 bases outside the gene matches. The CDR3 is 17 residues long. CDR1 is SGHTA, CDR2 FQGNSA, per germline. The DNA for the CDR3 is TGTGCCAGCAGCTTAGTTTGGGGACAGGGAAGCAATCAGCCCCAGCATTTT. Translated: CASSLVWGQGSNQPQHF.

V and J are TRBV2 and TRBJ2-1, with D perhaps TRBD1 (6 bases). Per the germline V gene, CDR1 is SNHLY and CDR2 is FYNNEI. V was cut by 8 bases and J by 10 bases, with 9 bases left in between. CDR3 length: 10 residues. CDR3 sequence: CASGGQEQFF. CDR3 nucleotide sequence: TGTGCCAGCGGGGGCCAGGAGCAGTTCTTC.

This clonotype has only a few counts. The gene calls are TRBV12-3 or TRBV12-4 and TRBJ1-6; weak D call: TRBD1 (6 bases). V lost 3 bases and J 6 bases, leaving 12 bases between the germline ends. CDR3 length equals 15 residues. Here the CDR3 reads CASSLAQGGNSPLHF. The CDR3, as DNA: TGTGCCAGCAGTTTGGCACAGGGTGGTAATTCACCCCTCCACTTT.

This clonotype showed up just a few times. The rearrangement joins TRBV11-2 to TRBJ2-4, with 8 bases lining up with TRBD2. This CDR3 is built from 15 residues. Per germline, CDR1 SGHAT and CDR2 FQNNGV. Trimming at V came to 3 bases and at J to 6 bases, leaving 7 bases not matched to a gene. The CDR3 sequence is CASSFTRGVANIQYF. CDR3 bases: TGTGCCAGCAGCTTCACGCGGGGGGTTGCAAACATTCAGTACTTC.

This chain uses TRBV7-4 with TRBJ2-4; D is possibly TRBD1 or TRBD2 (5 bases each). The germline V and J ends were trimmed by 1 base and 4 bases, with 14 bases remaining between them. The CDR3 has 16 residues. Per the germline V gene, CDR1 is SGHVT and CDR2 is SQSDAQ. The CDR3 is CASSLVRGEKKNIQYF. CDR3 in DNA: TGTGCCAGCAGCTTAGTTCGGGGCGAAAAAAAAAACATTCAGTACTTC.

This clonotype was seen ten or more times. V gene TRBV20-1 combines with J gene TRBJ1-2, with 7 bases aligning to TRBD1. Germline V CDR1 and CDR2: DFQATT, SNEGSKA (reference sequence). V lost 6 bases, J lost 4 bases, and 2 bases stayed unmatched. CDR3 length: 11 residues. CDR3 bases: TGCAGTGCGGGACAGTCCTATGGCTACACCTTC. It translates to CSAGQSYGYTF.

This clonotype showed up just a few times. This sequence joins TRBV12-2 and TRBJ2-4; TRBD1, the D gene given by the table, was not confirmed from the DNA. TRBV12-2 is given as a pseudogene. The CDR3 is 16 residues long. This CDR3 reads CASRLLLDSLQNIQYF. Here the CDR3 DNA reads TGTGCAAGTCGCTTATTACTGGACAGTCTCCAAAACATTCAGTACTTC.